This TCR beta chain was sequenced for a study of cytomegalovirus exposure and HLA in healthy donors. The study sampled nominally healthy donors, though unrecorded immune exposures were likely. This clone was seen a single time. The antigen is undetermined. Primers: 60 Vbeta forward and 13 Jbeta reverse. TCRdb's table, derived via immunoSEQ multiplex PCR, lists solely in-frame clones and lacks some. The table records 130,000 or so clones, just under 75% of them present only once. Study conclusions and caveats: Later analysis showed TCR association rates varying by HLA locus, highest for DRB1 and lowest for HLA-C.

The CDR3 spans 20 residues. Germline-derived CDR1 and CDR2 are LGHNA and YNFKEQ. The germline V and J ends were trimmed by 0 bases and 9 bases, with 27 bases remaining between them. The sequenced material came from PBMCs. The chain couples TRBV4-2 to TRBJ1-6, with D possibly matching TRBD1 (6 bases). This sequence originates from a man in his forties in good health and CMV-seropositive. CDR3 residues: CASSQEQGWGRGMDGSPLHF. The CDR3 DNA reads TGTGCCAGCAGCCAAGAACAGGGATGGGGGAGGGGTATGGATGGTTCACCCCTCCACTTT.